These T cell receptor beta chains were read from a single sample in a study of blood T cell repertoires in COVID-19. Generated by immunoSEQ multiplex PCR, the TCRdb table keeps only in-frame clones and is missing some. Of 150,000 to 200,000 clones detected, approximately 81% appear once; the ten largest clones hold 2.5% to 4%. Sequences were obtained from peripheral blood. Receptors originate from a human donor with acute or convalescent COVID-19. The donor label of this sample is uncertain. The CDR3 runs from the conserved cysteine through the conserved F or W. D genes are given only for firm matches. Clone size is given for some rows only: seen once, a few or many times, or a class if the clone is expanded.

abundance	d_gene	v_gene	j_gene	len	CDR3nt	CDR3aa
.	.	TRBV7-2	TRBJ1-6	16	TGTGCCAGCAGCCCCCCTACAGGGAGGGCGCGTTCACCCCTCCACTTT	CASSPPTGRARSPLHF
once	TRBD2	TRBV7-2	TRBJ2-3	15	TGTGCCAGCACCTTAACTCGGGGGGGCCGAGATACGCAGTATTTT	CASTLTRGGRDTQYF
.	.	TRBV19	TRBJ1-1	13	TGTGCCAGTAGTATAGGTCCTAACACTGAAGCTTTCTTT	CASSIGPNTEAFF
few	.	TRBV5-4	TRBJ1-6	12	TGTGCCAGCAGCCCCCAGGGTTCGCCCCTCCACTTT	CASSPQGSPLHF
few	TRBD1	TRBV5-1	TRBJ1-6	15	TGCGCCAGCAGCTTGCAAAGGGGGCTGAGTTCACCCCTCCACTTT	CASSLQRGLSSPLHF
.	.	TRBV7-2	TRBJ2-5	16	TGTGCCAGCAGCCCTAGAGGCGACCCCTCCTGGGAGACCCAGTACTTC	CASSPRGDPSWETQYF
.	TRBD2	TRBV4-1	TRBJ2-5	19	TGCGCCAGCAGCCAAAGACGGGCTAGCGGGGGGGCCCATGAAGAGACCCAGTACTTC	CASSQRRASGGAHEETQYF
few	TRBD1	TRBV18	TRBJ2-7	14	TGTGCCAGCTCACCACACGGGACAGGGAAAGAGCAGTACTTC	CASSPHGTGKEQYF
.	TRBD1	TRBV9	TRBJ1-5	17	TGTGCCAGCAGCGTAGAGGGAACAGGGGAAGGCAATCAGCCCCAGCATTTT	CASSVEGTGEGNQPQHF
.	.	TRBV7-2	TRBJ2-7	14	TGTGCCAGCAGCTTAGGGGGCGGACCGAACGAGCAGTACTTC	CASSLGGGPNEQYF
.	TRBD1	TRBV5-4	TRBJ2-5	16	TGTGCCAGCAGCTTAAATACAGGGGCGCAACGGGGGACCCAGTACTTC	CASSLNTGAQRGTQYF
.	.	TRBV7-9	TRBJ1-2	14	TGTGCCAGCAGCTTAGAAGGGGTCCCTAACGGCTACACCTTC	CASSLEGVPNGYTF
.	.	TRBV6-2/TRBV6-3	TRBJ1-1	15	TGTGCCAGCAGTTCCACCGGACAGAGGAACACTGAAGCTTTCTTT	CASSSTGQRNTEAFF
once	.	TRBV19	TRBJ2-2	16	TGTGCCAGTAGTAGGGTCAGGGCTATTGCCACCGGGGAGCTGTTTTTT	CASSRVRAIATGELFF
.	TRBD1	TRBV7-6	TRBJ1-2	15	TGTGCCAGCAGCTTTGGCGGGACAGGAGTCTATGGCTACACCTTC	CASSFGGTGVYGYTF
few	.	TRBV11-2	TRBJ1-1	14	TGTGCCAGCAGCTTAGTGGAGGGGAGCACTGAAGCTTTCTTT	CASSLVEGSTEAFF
once	TRBD2	TRBV19	TRBJ2-5	18	TGTGCCAGTAGTATGGTGCTAGGGACTATAATAAATCAAGAGACCCAGTACTTC	CASSMVLGTIINQETQYF
few	.	TRBV21-1	TRBJ1-1	15	TGTGCCAGCAGCAAAGGGGGGGGCAGATACGCTGAAGCTTTCTTT	CASSKGGGRYAEAFF
.	TRBD1	TRBV11-2	TRBJ2-5	12	TGTGCCAGCAGCCAAGACAGGGGGACCCAGTACTTC	CASSQDRGTQYF
.	TRBD1	TRBV30	TRBJ2-2	15	TGTGCCTGGAAGATTACAGGGGGGCTAACCGGGGAGCTGTTTTTT	CAWKITGGLTGELFF
.	TRBD1	TRBV5-8	TRBJ1-4	14	TGTGCCAGCAGCTCGGGACAGATAAATGAAAAACTGTTTTTT	CASSSGQINEKLFF
.	.	TRBV30	TRBJ1-5	13	TGTGCCTCGGGGCTGGGGCTCTTTCAGCCCCAGCATTTT	CASGLGLFQPQHF
.	.	TRBV30	TRBJ1-4	13	TGTGCCTGGAGTTCCGGAGGAGGCGAAAAACTGTTTTTT	CAWSSGGGEKLFF
.	.	TRBV15	TRBJ1-2	14	TGTGCCACCAGCCCTAGAAACAGGATTGGAGGCTACACCTTC	CATSPRNRIGGYTF
.	.	TRBV15	TRBJ1-5	14	TGTGCCACCAGCAGAGTCGGGTTGGAGCAGCCCCAGCATTTT	CATSRVGLEQPQHF
.	.	TRBV6-5	TRBJ1-1	16	TGTGCCAGCAGTTACTCGAGTATCTCGGGGAGGACTGAAGCTTTCTTT	CASSYSSISGRTEAFF
.	TRBD1	TRBV5-1	TRBJ1-3	14	TGCGCCAGCAGCCCCGGGACAGGGGGAAACACCATATATTTT	CASSPGTGGNTIYF
.	.	TRBV14	TRBJ1-3	15	TGTGCCAGCAGCCAAGACGGCGGCTCTGGAAACACCATATATTTT	CASSQDGGSGNTIYF
.	TRBD1	TRBV10-3	TRBJ1-3	14	TGTGCCATTGGGGACAGATCCTCTGGAAACACCATATATTTT	CAIGDRSSGNTIYF
.	.	TRBV11-2	TRBJ1-1	15	TGTGCCAGCAGCTTCTACCGGGTTATGAACACTGAAGCTTTCTTT	CASSFYRVMNTEAFF
.	TRBD1	TRBV15	TRBJ2-2	18	TGTGCCACCAGCAGAGATCTTGGGACAGGGATCAAGAAGGGGGAGCTGTTTTTT	CATSRDLGTGIKKGELFF
.	TRBD1	TRBV5-6	TRBJ1-5	19	TGTGCCAGCAGCTCCAGCCCGGGCAGGGGGATTGGGCGCAATCAGCCCCAGCATTTT	CASSSSPGRGIGRNQPQHF
.	.	TRBV19	TRBJ1-2	14	TGTGCCAGTAGTATCGAGGTTGGCTCTGGTGGCTACACCTTC	CASSIEVGSGGYTF
few	.	TRBV30	TRBJ2-7	11	TGTGCCTGGAGTGTACTCGGCGAGCAGTACTTC	CAWSVLGEQYF
.	.	TRBV7-6	TRBJ2-2	17	TGTGCCAGCAGTCTAGAGGGGGGGGCCCCGTTTGGCGGGGAGCTGTTTTTT	CASSLEGGAPFGGELFF
once	TRBD1	TRBV6-5	TRBJ1-6	13	TGTGCCAGCACTCCGACAGGGAGTTCACCCCTCCACTTT	CASTPTGSSPLHF
.	TRBD1	TRBV3-1/TRBV3-2	TRBJ2-7	17	TGTGCCAGCAGCCAAGGTCTTTCCGGGACAGGGGGCTACGAGCAGTACTTC	CASSQGLSGTGGYEQYF
few	TRBD1	TRBV27	TRBJ1-2	16	TGTGCCAGCAGTGTGTACGGGACAGGGAACCTCTATGGCTACACCTTC	CASSVYGTGNLYGYTF
.	.	TRBV7-2	TRBJ1-2	12	TGTGCCAGCAGCTTCGCGGACTATGGCTACACCTTC	CASSFADYGYTF
.	TRBD1	TRBV12-5	TRBJ1-5	19	TGTGCTAGTGGTTTGGTATCAGCAAGCCGGACAGGGGGAAATCAGCCCCAGCATTTT	CASGLVSASRTGGNQPQHF
.	TRBD1	TRBV4-3	TRBJ1-2	15	TGCGCCAGCAGCCAACGAGACAGGGGGCGGGATGGCTACACCTTC	CASSQRDRGRDGYTF
.	.	TRBV7-3	TRBJ2-3	15	TGTGCCAGCAGCCCCCAGGGTGGAGATACAGATACGCAGTATTTT	CASSPQGGDTDTQYF
once	TRBD1	TRBV18	TRBJ1-3	17	TGTGCCAGCTCACCGGTCCGACAGGGTTTGGCTGGAAACACCATATATTTT	CASSPVRQGLAGNTIYF
.	.	TRBV15	TRBJ1-2	16	TGTGCCACCAGCAGAGATCTGGTGGGCAGCTTCTATGGCTACACCTTC	CATSRDLVGSFYGYTF
.	.	TRBV10-1	TRBJ1-1	13	TGCGCCAGCAGTGGGGCTTGGAACACTGAAGCTTTCTTT	CASSGAWNTEAFF
.	TRBD1	TRBV5-4	TRBJ1-2	17	TGTGCCAGCAGCCCCCCACAGGGGATAAATCCCCTATATGGCTACACCTTC	CASSPPQGINPLYGYTF
.	.	TRBV15	TRBJ1-1	13	TGTGCCACCAGCAGAGGGCCGCCCGGGGAAGCTTTCTTT	CATSRGPPGEAFF
once	.	TRBV19	TRBJ2-5	14	TGTGCCAGTAGTTCGACGGGGGGCCGAGAGACCCAGTACTTC	CASSSTGGRETQYF
.	.	TRBV11-2	TRBJ1-1	18	TGTGCCAGCAGCTACGCCATGGGAACAGGGACAAGGAGGACTGAAGCTTTCTTT	CASSYAMGTGTRRTEAFF
few	TRBD1	TRBV5-6	TRBJ1-2	14	TGTGCCAGCAGCTTACCAGGGGGCGGAGGTGGCTACACCTTC	CASSLPGGGGGYTF
.	.	TRBV30	TRBJ1-3	13	TGTGCCTGGAGCCCAGGGACAGGAAACACCATATATTTT	CAWSPGTGNTIYF
.	.	TRBV5-8	TRBJ1-1	15	TGTGCCAGCAGCCATGCACGACTTGAGGTGACTGAAGCTTTCTTT	CASSHARLEVTEAFF
.	TRBD1	TRBV5-4	TRBJ1-2	15	TGTGCCAGCAGCCCTGGACAGGGGAGTTCGGGAGGCTACACCTTC	CASSPGQGSSGGYTF